A selection of T cell receptor beta chains follows, all from one sample in a study of a mutant IDH1 vaccine in newly diagnosed glioma. Repertoires were generated with immunoSEQ multiplex PCR, while TCRdb's copy carries only in-frame clones and drops some. Of about 54,000 clones listed, 80% to 90% are singletons. Here the sequenced sample was PBMCs, taken from a glioma patient treated with radiotherapy, temozolomide or both. The receptors come from a man between 18 and 35 years old with glioma. The CDR3 runs from the conserved cysteine through the conserved F or W. The D gene is left open where the match is weak. Clone size appears in some rows only: once, few, many, or a class for an expanded clone.

j_call d_call v_call clone_size cdr3_nt cdr3_aa
TRBJ1-5 - TRBV7-9 - TGTGCCAGCAGCTTGAAGGGTTTGGGGCAGCCCCAGCATTTT CASSLKGLGQPQHF
TRBJ1-2 - TRBV29-1 once TGCAGCGTTGCCGGACAGCCTTCTAACTATGGCTACACCTTC CSVAGQPSNYGYTF
TRBJ1-1 TRBD1 TRBV2 - TGTGCCAGCAGCGAACGGACAGGGGTGTATAGCACTGAAGCTTTCTTT CASSERTGVYSTEAFF
TRBJ2-2 TRBD2 TRBV27 - TGTGCCAGCAGTCCCGGACTAGCGGGAGCCGGGGAGCTGTTTTTT CASSPGLAGAGELFF
TRBJ2-7 TRBD2 TRBV30 - TGTGCCTGGAGGGGGGGGAACTACGAGCAGTACTTC CAWRGGNYEQYF
TRBJ1-2 - TRBV7-9 - TGTGCCAGCAGCTTAGCAGGGGACTATGGCTACACCTTC CASSLAGDYGYTF
TRBJ2-7 TRBD1 TRBV30 once TGTGCCTGGAGTGTGTGGGGGACAGGCGGCCTCGAGCAGTACTTC CAWSVWGTGGLEQYF
TRBJ1-4 - TRBV18 - TGTGCCAGCTCACCACAGGGGACTAATGAAAAACTGTTTTTT CASSPQGTNEKLFF
TRBJ1-2 TRBD1 TRBV4-1 once TGCGCCAGCAGCCAAGCCCTGACAGGGGCCTATGGCTACACCTTC CASSQALTGAYGYTF
TRBJ1-1 - TRBV28 - TGTGCCAGCAGTCCCCACGAACAGGGTTCGTCTGAAGCTTTCTTT CASSPHEQGSSEAFF
TRBJ2-2 TRBD1 TRBV18 - TGTGCCAGCTCACCATCGACAGGGGGGACCGGGGAGCTGTTTTTT CASSPSTGGTGELFF
TRBJ2-1 - TRBV7-2 - TGTGCCAGCAGCTTCCCAGGGCTAGGGAGGAATGAGCAGTTCTTC CASSFPGLGRNEQFF
TRBJ2-7 TRBD2 TRBV7-2 - TGTGCCAGCAGCCCCCGAGCGGGGAGAAGCTACGAGCAGTACTTC CASSPRAGRSYEQYF
TRBJ1-1 - TRBV19 few TGTGCCAGTAGTATACTGACCAAGACTGAAGCTTTCTTT CASSILTKTEAFF
TRBJ1-1 - TRBV20-1 - TGCAGCGGGGGGAACTTCGGAGCTTTCTTT CSGGNFGAFF
TRBJ2-1 TRBD2 TRBV20-1 - TGCAGTGCTAGAGACGGGACTAGAATACTCTTC CSARDGTRILF
TRBJ1-5 - TRBV4-1 - TGCGCCAGCAGCCAAGTCCAGGGGCGGAAGGATCAGCCCCAGCATTTT CASSQVQGRKDQPQHF
TRBJ1-1 - TRBV5-6 - TGTGCCAGCAGCTTGGTCACTGGAGTCGGCACTGAAGCTTTCTTT CASSLVTGVGTEAFF
TRBJ2-7 - TRBV7-2 - TGTGCCAGCAGCCAGGGGCCCGGGGGACACGAGCAGTACTTC CASSQGPGGHEQYF
TRBJ2-7 - TRBV27 - TGTGCCAGCAGTTTAAAGGGGCCTAGCTCCTACGAGCAGTACTTC CASSLKGPSSYEQYF
TRBJ2-7 - TRBV5-4 few TGTGCCAGCAGCCTTACGGTGACAGCGTACGAGCAGTACTTC CASSLTVTAYEQYF
TRBJ2-5 - TRBV5-6 - TGTGCCAGCAGCTTGATTGTGCGAAGGGGACGGGAGACCCAGTACTTC CASSLIVRRGRETQYF
TRBJ2-2 TRBD2 TRBV9 - TGTGCCAGCAGCGTGACTAGCGGGAGTTTGAACACCGGGGAGCTGTTTTTT CASSVTSGSLNTGELFF
TRBJ1-1 - TRBV7-8 - TGTGCCAGCAGCCTTACGGGGTACACTGAAGCTTTCTTT CASSLTGYTEAFF
TRBJ1-4 TRBD1 TRBV9 few TGTGCCAGCAGCGGAACGACAGGGGGCTCAGAAAAACTGTTTTTT CASSGTTGGSEKLFF
TRBJ1-1 - TRBV29-1 - TGCAGCGCGACCGCGAACACTGAAGCTTTCTTT CSATANTEAFF
TRBJ2-5 TRBD2 TRBV5-1 - TGCGCCAGCAGGCCGTCCCTGGCGGGAGCCGGGGAGACCCAGTACTTC CASRPSLAGAGETQYF
TRBJ1-3 - TRBV13 - TGTGCCAGCAGCTCGTACAGGGTTTCTGGAAACACCATATATTTT CASSSYRVSGNTIYF
TRBJ2-7 - TRBV7-2 few TGTGCCAGCAGCAAAGGGACAGCGGGGACCTACGAGCAGTACTTC CASSKGTAGTYEQYF
TRBJ1-1 - TRBV5-1 - TGCGCCAGCAGTTCATTCGCACAGGGCTTATTGGCTGAAGCTTTCTTT CASSSFAQGLLAEAFF
TRBJ1-1 - TRBV19 - TGTGCCACGGGGTCAGCGCCGAACACTGAAGCTTTCTTT CATGSAPNTEAFF
TRBJ1-2 - TRBV5-1 - TGCGCCAGCAGCTTGGATGGGTTGAACTATGGCTACACCTTC CASSLDGLNYGYTF
TRBJ2-1 - TRBV4-2 - TGTGCCAGCAGCTATGAACGGTCGGGCTCCCCTGCTTCCTACAATGAGCAGTTCTTC CASSYERSGSPASYNEQFF
TRBJ2-7 TRBD2 TRBV6-5 - TGTGCCAGCAGCCGTGCCGGAGCGGGAGTTGACGAGCAGTACTTC CASSRAGAGVDEQYF
TRBJ2-6 - TRBV4-2 - TGTGCCAGCAGCCAAGATGGCAGCTCTGGGGCCAACGTCCTGACTTTC CASSQDGSSGANVLTF
TRBJ2-7 - TRBV5-6 once TGTGCCAGCAGCCCGAAAAAAAGATACGAGCAGTACTTC CASSPKKRYEQYF
TRBJ1-2 - TRBV5-1 few TGCGCCAGCAGGACGGAGATTAACTATGGCTACACCTTC CASRTEINYGYTF
TRBJ1-1 TRBD1 TRBV25-1 - TGTGCCAGCAGTGAACTTGACAGGGGAAGTGAAGCTTTCTTT CASSELDRGSEAFF
TRBJ2-5 - TRBV5-1 - TGCGCCAGCAGCTTGACAGCGTCGGAGACCCAGTACTTC CASSLTASETQYF
TRBJ2-1 TRBD2 TRBV7-9 - TGTGCCAGCAGCTTATGGGGAGGGCCCAATGAGCAGTTCTTC CASSLWGGPNEQFF
TRBJ2-7 TRBD2 TRBV4-1 - TGCGCCAGCAGCGTAGCGGGGGGCTCCTACGAGCAGTACTTC CASSVAGGSYEQYF
TRBJ1-1 - TRBV5-1 - TGCGCCAGCAGCTTCCGGCCCCCCCCCGGGCAGACTGAAGCTTTCTTT CASSFRPPPGQTEAFF
TRBJ2-1 TRBD2 TRBV10-2 - TGCGCCAGCAGTGTAAGGGCTAGCGGGAAGACTGAGCAGTTCTTC CASSVRASGKTEQFF
TRBJ1-5 - TRBV6-1 - TGTGCCAGCAGTGAACCGGGACACGGGTTCAATCAGCCCCAGCATTTT CASSEPGHGFNQPQHF
TRBJ1-2 - TRBV7-2 - TGTGCCAGCAGCTTATTCGGGGTAGCCAACTATGGCTACACCTTC CASSLFGVANYGYTF
TRBJ1-1 TRBD1 TRBV14 - TGTGCCAGCAGCTTGATGGGGAGGGGGCGGAACACTGAAGCTTTCTTT CASSLMGRGRNTEAFF
TRBJ2-7 TRBD1 TRBV10-3 - TGTGCCAGCATTGGGACAGACGAGCAGTACTTC CASIGTDEQYF
TRBJ1-5 TRBD1 TRBV5-1 - TGCGCCAGCAGCTTGGTCGGACAGGGAGAGCCCCAGCATTTT CASSLVGQGEPQHF
TRBJ1-4 TRBD1 TRBV19 - TGTGCCAGTAGTATCCAGGGGGCGAGTGAAAAACTGTTTTTT CASSIQGASEKLFF
TRBJ1-2 TRBD1 TRBV6-6 - TGTGCCAGCAGTCTCTATATGGACAGGGTGTTAAAGGGCTACACCTTC CASSLYMDRVLKGYTF
TRBJ1-1 - TRBV5-1 few TGCGCCAGCAGCTTGGACCAGGTGAACACTGAAGCTTTCTTT CASSLDQVNTEAFF
TRBJ2-1 TRBD2 TRBV28 many TGTGCCAGCAGTCCTACGACCCGGGAGGTCGAGTACAATGAGCAGTTCTTC CASSPTTREVEYNEQFF
TRBJ1-1 TRBD1 TRBV28 few TGTGCCAGCATACCCGGGACAGCCAACACTGAAGCTTTCTTT CASIPGTANTEAFF
TRBJ2-1 TRBD1 TRBV6-4 - TGTGCCAGCAGTGAACACAGGGGGAATGAGCAGTTCTTC CASSEHRGNEQFF
TRBJ1-1 - TRBV5-1 - TGCGCCAGCAGCTCAGGGGTCACCAACACTGAAGCTTTCTTT CASSSGVTNTEAFF
TRBJ1-2 - TRBV14 - TGTGCCAGCAGCCCAGCTGGGCGGGGCTACACCTTC CASSPAGRGYTF
TRBJ2-1 TRBD2 TRBV5-1 - TGCGCCAGCAGCTTAGGGACTAGCGGGGGGGCTGATGAGCAGTTCTTC CASSLGTSGGADEQFF
TRBJ2-1 TRBD1 TRBV5-1 - TGCGCCAGCAGCGTCTTGGACAGGGCCGATGAGCAGTTCTTC CASSVLDRADEQFF
TRBJ2-5 - TRBV7-9 - TGTGCCAGCAGCCCTAGGGGACGGCAAGAGACCCAGTACTTC CASSPRGRQETQYF